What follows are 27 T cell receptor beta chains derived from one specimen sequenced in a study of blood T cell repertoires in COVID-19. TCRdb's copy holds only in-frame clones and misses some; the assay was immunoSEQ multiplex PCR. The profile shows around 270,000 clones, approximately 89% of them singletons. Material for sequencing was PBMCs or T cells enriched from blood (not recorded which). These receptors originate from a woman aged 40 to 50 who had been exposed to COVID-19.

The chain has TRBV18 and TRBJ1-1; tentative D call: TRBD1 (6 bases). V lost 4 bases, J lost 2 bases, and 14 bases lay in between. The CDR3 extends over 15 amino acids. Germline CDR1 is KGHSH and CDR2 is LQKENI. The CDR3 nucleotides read TGTGCCAGCTCACTAGGACAGTCTCAAAACACTGAAGCTTTCTTT. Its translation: CASSLGQSQNTEAFF.

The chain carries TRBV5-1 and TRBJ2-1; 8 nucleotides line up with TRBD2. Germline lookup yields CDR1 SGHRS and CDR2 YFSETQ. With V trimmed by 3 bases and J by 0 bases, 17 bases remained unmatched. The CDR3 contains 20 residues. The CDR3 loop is CASSSPVGRGVTPSYNEQFF. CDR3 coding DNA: TGCGCCAGCAGCTCCCCTGTGGGGCGGGGGGTCACCCCCTCCTACAATGAGCAGTTCTTC.

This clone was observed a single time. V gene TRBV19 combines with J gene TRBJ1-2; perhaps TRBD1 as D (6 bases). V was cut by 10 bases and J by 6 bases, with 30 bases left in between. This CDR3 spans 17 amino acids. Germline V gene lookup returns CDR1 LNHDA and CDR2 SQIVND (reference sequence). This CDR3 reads CATRGKQVLSDSHGYTF. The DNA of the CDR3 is TGTGCCACTAGGGGGAAACAGGTTCTCTCAGATTCCCATGGCTACACCTTC.

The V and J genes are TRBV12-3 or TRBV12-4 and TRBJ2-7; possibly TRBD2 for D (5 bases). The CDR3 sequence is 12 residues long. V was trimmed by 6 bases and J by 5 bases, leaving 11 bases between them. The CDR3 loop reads CASSAPGNEQYF. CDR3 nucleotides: TGTGCCAGCAGCGCCCCCGGGAACGAGCAGTACTTC.

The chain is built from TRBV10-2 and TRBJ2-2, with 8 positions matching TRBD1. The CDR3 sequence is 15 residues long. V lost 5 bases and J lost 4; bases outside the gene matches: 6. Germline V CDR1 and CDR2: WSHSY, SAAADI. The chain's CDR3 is CASSTGGRGTGELFF. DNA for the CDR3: TGCGCCAGCAGTACAGGGGGTCGTGGCACCGGGGAGCTGTTTTTT.

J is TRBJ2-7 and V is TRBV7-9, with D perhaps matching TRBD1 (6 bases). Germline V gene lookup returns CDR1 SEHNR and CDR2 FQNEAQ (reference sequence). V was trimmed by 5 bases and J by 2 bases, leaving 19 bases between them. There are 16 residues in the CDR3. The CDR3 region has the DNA TGTGCCAGCAGCCCCCAACAAGCCAGGGGAACCTACGAGCAGTACTTC. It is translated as CASSPQQARGTYEQYF.

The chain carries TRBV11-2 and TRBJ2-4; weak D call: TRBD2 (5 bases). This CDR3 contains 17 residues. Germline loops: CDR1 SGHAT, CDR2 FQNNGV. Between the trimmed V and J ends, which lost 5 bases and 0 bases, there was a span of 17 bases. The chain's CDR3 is CASSPRASGGAKNIQYF. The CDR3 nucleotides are TGTGCCAGCAGCCCGAGGGCCTCCGGTGGAGCCAAAAACATTCAGTACTTC. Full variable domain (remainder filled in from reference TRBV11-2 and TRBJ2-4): EAGVAQSPRYKIIEKRQSVAFWCNPISGHATLYWYQQILGQGPKLLIQFQNNGVVDDSQLPKDRFSAERLKGVDSTLKIQPAKLEDSAVYLCASSPRASGGAKNIQYFGAGTRLSVL.

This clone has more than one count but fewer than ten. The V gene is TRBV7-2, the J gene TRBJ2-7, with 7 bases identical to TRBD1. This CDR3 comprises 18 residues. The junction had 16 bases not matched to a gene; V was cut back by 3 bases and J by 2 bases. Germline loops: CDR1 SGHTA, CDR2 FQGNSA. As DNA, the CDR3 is TGTGCCAGCAGCTTCCCCACCGGGACAGCGACTCCAACCTACGAGCAGTACTTC. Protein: CASSFPTGTATPTYEQYF.

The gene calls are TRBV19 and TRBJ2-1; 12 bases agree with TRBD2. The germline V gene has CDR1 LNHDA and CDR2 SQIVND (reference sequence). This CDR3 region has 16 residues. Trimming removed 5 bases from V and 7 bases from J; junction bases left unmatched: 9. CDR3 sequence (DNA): TGTGCCAGTAGTCTAGCGGGAGGGCGACGGGCAAATGAGCAGTTCTTC. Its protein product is CASSLAGGRRANEQFF.

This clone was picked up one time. CDR3 residues: CASSPSAGTGLSYEQYV. DNA of the CDR3: TGTGCCAGCTCACCCAGTGCCGGGACAGGGCTCTCCTACGAGCAGTACGTC. V gene TRBV18 combines with J gene TRBJ2-7, with TRBD1 identical over 9 bases. The V and J ends lost 3 bases and 0 bases, in that order; junction bases with no gene match: 9. The CDR3 totals 17 residues. CDR1 is KGHSH, CDR2 LQKENI, per germline.

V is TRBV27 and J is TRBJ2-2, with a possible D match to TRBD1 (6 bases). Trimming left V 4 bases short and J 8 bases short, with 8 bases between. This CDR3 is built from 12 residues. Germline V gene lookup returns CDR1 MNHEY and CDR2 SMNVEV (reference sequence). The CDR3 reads CASSYRVGELFF. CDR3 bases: TGTGCCAGCAGTTACAGGGTGGGGGAGCTGTTTTTT.

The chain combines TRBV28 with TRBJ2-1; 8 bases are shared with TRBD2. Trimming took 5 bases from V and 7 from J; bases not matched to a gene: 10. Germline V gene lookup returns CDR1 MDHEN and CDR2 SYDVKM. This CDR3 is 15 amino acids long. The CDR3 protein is CASSVTTSAGNEQFF. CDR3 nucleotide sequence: TGTGCCAGCAGTGTCACGACTAGCGCCGGGAATGAGCAGTTCTTC.

This chain's CDR3 is CASSHSTGELFF. Here the CDR3 DNA reads TGTGCCAGCAGCCACAGCACCGGGGAGCTGTTTTTT. This sequence joins TRBV9 and TRBJ2-2; D is undetermined. The V gene's germline CDR1 is SGDLS and CDR2 YYNGEE. The CDR3 is 12 amino acids. V lost 4 bases and J lost 4, with 5 bases in between. The full variable domain, completed using reference TRBV9 and TRBJ2-2, is DSGVTQTPKHLITATGQRVTLRCSPRSGDLSVYWYQQSLDQGLQFLIQYYNGEERAKGNILERFSAQQFPDLHSELNLSSLELGDSALYFCASSHSTGELFFGEGSRLTVL.

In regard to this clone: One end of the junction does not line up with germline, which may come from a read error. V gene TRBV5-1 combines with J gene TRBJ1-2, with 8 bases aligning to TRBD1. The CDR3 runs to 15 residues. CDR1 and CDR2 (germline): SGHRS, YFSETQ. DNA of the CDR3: TGTGCCAGCAGCTTGGTTGCCAGGGGGCAGGGTGGCTACACCTTC. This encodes CASSLVARGQGGYTF.

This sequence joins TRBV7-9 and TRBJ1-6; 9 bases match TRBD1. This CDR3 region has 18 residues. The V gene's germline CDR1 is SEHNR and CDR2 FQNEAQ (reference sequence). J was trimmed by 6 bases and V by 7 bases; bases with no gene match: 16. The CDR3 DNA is TGTGCCAGCATCCTCATACTCACAGGGGGCAAGGTTAATTCACCCCTCCACTTT. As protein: CASILILTGGKVNSPLHF.

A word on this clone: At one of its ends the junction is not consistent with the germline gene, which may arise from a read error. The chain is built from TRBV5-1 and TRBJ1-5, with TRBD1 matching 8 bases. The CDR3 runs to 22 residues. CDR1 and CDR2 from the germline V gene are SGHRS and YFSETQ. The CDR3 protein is CASSHPPGQGRRDLYSNQPQHF. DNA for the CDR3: TGTGCCAGCAGCCACCCCCCCGGACAGGGAAGGAGGGACCTATACAGCAATCAGCCCCAGCATTTT. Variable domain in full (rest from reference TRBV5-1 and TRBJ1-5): KAGVTQTPRYLIKTRGQQVTLSCSPISGHRSVSWYQQTPGQGLQFLFEYFSETQRNKGNFPGRFSGRQFSNSRSEMNVSTLELGDSALYLCASSHPPGQGRRDLYSNQPQHFGDGTRLSIL.

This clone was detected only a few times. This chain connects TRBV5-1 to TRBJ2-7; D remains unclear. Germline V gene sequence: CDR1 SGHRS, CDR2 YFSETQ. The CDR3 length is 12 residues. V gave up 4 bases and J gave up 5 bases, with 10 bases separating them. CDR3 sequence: CASSPPPDEQYF. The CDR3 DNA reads TGCGCCAGCAGCCCCCCCCCGGACGAGCAGTACTTC.

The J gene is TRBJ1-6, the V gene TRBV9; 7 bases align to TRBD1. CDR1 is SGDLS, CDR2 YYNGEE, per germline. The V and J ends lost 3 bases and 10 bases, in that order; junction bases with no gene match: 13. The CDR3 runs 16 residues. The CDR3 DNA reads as TGTGCCAGCAGCGCGAGGACAGGTCCCACCGAATCACCCCTCCACTTT. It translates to CASSARTGPTESPLHF.

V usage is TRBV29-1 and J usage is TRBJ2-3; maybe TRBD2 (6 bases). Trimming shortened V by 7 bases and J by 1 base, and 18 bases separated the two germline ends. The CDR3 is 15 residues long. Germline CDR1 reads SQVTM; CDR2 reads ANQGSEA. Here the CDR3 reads CSATPTRRRTDTQYF. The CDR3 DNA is TGCAGCGCCACCCCGACTAGGCGGCGCACAGATACGCAGTATTTT.

In DNA, the CDR3 is TGTGCCTTTAGACGACAGGGGGCAACAGATACGCAGTATTTT. This encodes CAFRRQGATDTQYF. This chain joins TRBV7-9 and TRBJ2-3; TRBD1 agrees at 10 bases. The V gene's germline CDR1 is SEHNR and CDR2 FQNEAQ (reference sequence). The CDR3 spans 14 residues. J lost 3 bases, V lost 11 bases, and 8 bases had no gene match.

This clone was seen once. In DNA form, the CDR3 reads TGCGCCAGCACACCGGGACTCTCCAGCTCCTACGAGCAGTACTTC. Translation: CASTPGLSSSYEQYF. The chain is built from TRBV4-1 and TRBJ2-7, with a possible D match to TRBD2 (6 bases). The CDR3 has 15 residues. Trimming removed 7 bases at V and 0 bases at J, with 16 bases between. Germline V lookup: CDR1 MGHRA, CDR2 YSYEKL.

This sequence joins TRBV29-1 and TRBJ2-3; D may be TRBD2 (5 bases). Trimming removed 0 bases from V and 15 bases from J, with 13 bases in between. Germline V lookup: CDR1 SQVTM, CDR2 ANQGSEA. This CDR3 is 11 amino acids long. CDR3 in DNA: TGCAGCGTTGAAGATTACGGACTGGCTTATTTT. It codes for CSVEDYGLAYF.

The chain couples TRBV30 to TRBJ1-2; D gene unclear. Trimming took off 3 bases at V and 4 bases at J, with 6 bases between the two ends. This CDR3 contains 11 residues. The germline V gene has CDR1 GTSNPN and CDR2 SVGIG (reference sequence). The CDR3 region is CAWSFGYGYTF. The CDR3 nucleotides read TGTGCCTGGAGCTTCGGCTATGGCTACACCTTC.

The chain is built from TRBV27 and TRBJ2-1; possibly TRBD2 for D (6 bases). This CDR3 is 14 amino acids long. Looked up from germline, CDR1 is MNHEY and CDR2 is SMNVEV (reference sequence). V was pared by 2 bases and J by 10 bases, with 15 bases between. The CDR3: CASSLLPGDKEQFF. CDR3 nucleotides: TGTGCCAGCAGTTTACTGCCGGGAGATAAGGAGCAGTTCTTC.

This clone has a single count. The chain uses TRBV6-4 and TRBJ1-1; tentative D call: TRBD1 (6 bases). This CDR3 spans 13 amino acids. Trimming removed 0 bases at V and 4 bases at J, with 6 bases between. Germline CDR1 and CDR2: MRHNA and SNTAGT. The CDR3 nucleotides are TGTGCCAGCAGTGACTCCAGGGGCACTGAAGCTTTCTTT. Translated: CASSDSRGTEAFF.

CDR3 in DNA: TGTGCCAGCAGCGTAGGAGGGGGGGATGAAAAACTGTTTTTT. Translating it yields CASSVGGGDEKLFF. The chain uses TRBV9 and TRBJ1-4; D perhaps matches TRBD1 (6 bases). Looked up from germline, CDR1 is SGDLS and CDR2 is YYNGEE. V lost 0 bases, J lost 6 bases, and 9 bases lay in between. The CDR3 has 14 amino acids.

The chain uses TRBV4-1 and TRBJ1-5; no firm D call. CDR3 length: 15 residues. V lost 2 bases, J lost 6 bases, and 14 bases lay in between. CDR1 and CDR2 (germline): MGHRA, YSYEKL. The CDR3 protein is CASSQSRMEGQPQHF. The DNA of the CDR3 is TGCGCCAGCAGCCAAAGTAGGATGGAGGGTCAGCCCCAGCATTTT.